This TCR beta chain comes out of a study of OX40 agonist ivuxolimab in advanced cancers. Profiling relied on immunoSEQ multiplex PCR, and the TCRdb table lists in-frame clones only, not all of them. Seen here are around 64,000 clones, roughly nine tenths observed once, and the top ten hold around 0.8%. A remark on this clone: Its antigen is not known.

Whole-study findings and limits: Blood T cells, both CD4+ and CD8+, expanded clonally by week 6 at 0.1 to 3.0 mg/kg.

This CDR3 comprises 13 residues. Trimming stripped 2 bases from V and 5 bases from J, with 9 bases between. The germline CDR1 and CDR2 sequences are LNHDA and SQIVND (reference sequence). The V and J genes are TRBV19 and TRBJ2-5; no firm D call. The source is an adult with an advanced solid tumor such as melanoma, head and neck, liver or kidney cancer. The sequencing here drew on CD4+ or CD8+ T cells sorted from blood, taken in a trial of the OX40 agonist ivuxolimab. The CDR3 loop reads CASSILVRETQYF. The CDR3 DNA follows: TGTGCCAGTAGTATATTAGTTCGGGAGACCCAGTACTTC.